Reported below is one T cell receptor beta chain. This sample is drawn from a study of blood T cell repertoires in COVID-19. The repertoire was sequenced with immunoSEQ multiplex PCR; TCRdb's copy has only in-frame clones and lacks some. The table has 200,000 or so clones, 85% to 90% seen once; the top ten hold roughly 3%. CDR1 and CDR2 from the germline V gene are LGHNA and YNFKEQ. V was cut by 4 bases and J by 2 bases, with 12 bases left in between. This CDR3 comprises 15 residues. This chain connects TRBV4-2 to TRBJ1-5; tentatively, D is TRBD1 (5 bases). This TCR derives from a man aged 25 to 45 with COVID-19, enrolled during active disease. The source material was peripheral blood. The CDR3 sequence is CASSPREGRNQPQHF. For the CDR3, the DNA is TGTGCCAGCAGCCCTCGGGAGGGACGCAATCAGCCCCAGCATTTT.